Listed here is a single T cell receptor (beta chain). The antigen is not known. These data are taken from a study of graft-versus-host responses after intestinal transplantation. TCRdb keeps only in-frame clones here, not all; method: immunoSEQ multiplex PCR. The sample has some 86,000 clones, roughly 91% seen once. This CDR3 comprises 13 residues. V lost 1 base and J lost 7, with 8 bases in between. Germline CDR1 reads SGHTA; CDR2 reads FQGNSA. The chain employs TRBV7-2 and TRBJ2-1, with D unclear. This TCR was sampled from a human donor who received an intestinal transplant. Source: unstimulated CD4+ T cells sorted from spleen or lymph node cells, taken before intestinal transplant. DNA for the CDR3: TGTGCCAGCAGCTTAGGGCCGAGGAATGAGCAGTTCTTC. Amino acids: CASSLGPRNEQFF.